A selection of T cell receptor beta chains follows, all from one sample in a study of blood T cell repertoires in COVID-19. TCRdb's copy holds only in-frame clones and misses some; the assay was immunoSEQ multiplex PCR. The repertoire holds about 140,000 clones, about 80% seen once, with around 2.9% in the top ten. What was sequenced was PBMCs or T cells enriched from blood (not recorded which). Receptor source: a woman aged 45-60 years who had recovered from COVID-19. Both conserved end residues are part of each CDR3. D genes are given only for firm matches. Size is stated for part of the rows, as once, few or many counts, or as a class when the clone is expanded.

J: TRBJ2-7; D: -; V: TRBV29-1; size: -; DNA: TGCAGCGTTGGCAGGGGTCGCGAGCAGTACTTC; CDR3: CSVGRGREQYF
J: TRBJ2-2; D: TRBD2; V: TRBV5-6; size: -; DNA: TGTGCCAGCAGCTTCACTAGCGGGGGGGCAAGCGGGGAGCTGTTTTTT; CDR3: CASSFTSGGASGELFF
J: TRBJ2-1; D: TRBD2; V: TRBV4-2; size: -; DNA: TGTGCCAGCAGTACTAGCGGGCCGTACAATGAGCAGTTCTTC; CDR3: CASSTSGPYNEQFF
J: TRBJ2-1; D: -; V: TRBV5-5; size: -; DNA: TGTGCCAGCAGCATATGGGGCCCCGACAATGAGCAGTTCTTC; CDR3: CASSIWGPDNEQFF
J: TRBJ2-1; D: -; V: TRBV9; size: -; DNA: TGTGCCAGCAGCGTCCGCGGAGTGGAGGCCCACAATGAGCAGTTCTTC; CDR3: CASSVRGVEAHNEQFF
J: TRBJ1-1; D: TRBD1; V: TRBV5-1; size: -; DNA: TGCGCCAGCAGCGGGGGACAGCAGAACACTGAAGCTTTCTTT; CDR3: CASSGGQQNTEAFF
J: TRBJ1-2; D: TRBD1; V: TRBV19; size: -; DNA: TGTGCCAGTAGTATCGGAACCCCCTGGCAGGGGGGCAATCGGTATGGCTACACCTTC; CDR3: CASSIGTPWQGGNRYGYTF
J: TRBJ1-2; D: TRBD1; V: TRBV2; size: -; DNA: TGTGCCAGCACCAAGGGGGCGCGGGACTATGGCTACACCTTC; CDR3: CASTKGARDYGYTF
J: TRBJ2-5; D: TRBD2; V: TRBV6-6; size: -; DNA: TGTGCCAACATTAGCGGGGGGGCGCGAGAGACCCAGTACTTC; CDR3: CANISGGARETQYF
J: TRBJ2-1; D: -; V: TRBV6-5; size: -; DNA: TGTGCCAGCAGTTACTCCCCGGTGGAGGGATCTAATGAGCAGTTCTTC; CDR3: CASSYSPVEGSNEQFF
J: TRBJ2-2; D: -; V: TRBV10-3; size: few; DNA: TGTGCCATCAGTTCAAATCGACATACGAACACCGGGGAGCTGTTTTTT; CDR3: CAISSNRHTNTGELFF
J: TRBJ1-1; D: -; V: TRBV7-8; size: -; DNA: TGTGCCAGCAGCTTATCGACAGTCGAGAACACTGAAGCTTTCTTT; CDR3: CASSLSTVENTEAFF
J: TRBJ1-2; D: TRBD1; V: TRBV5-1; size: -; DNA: TGCGCCAGCAGCCCCGGGACAGGTGTAGCTAACTATGGCTACACCTTC; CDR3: CASSPGTGVANYGYTF
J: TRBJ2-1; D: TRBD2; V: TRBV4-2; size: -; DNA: TGTGCCAGCAGCCACTACGCGGGGGACTCCTACAATGAGCAGTTCTTC; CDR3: CASSHYAGDSYNEQFF
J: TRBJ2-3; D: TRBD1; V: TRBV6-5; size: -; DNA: TGTGCCAGCAGTAGGGACAGGGGGCTCGAGAATACGCAGTATTTT; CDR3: CASSRDRGLENTQYF
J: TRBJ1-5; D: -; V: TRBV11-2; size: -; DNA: TGTGCCAGCAGCCCACTACCTGGCCAGCCCCAGCATTTT; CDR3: CASSPLPGQPQHF
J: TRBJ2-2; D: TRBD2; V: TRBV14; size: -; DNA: TGTGCCAGCAGTATCGCGGGAGTCTCCGGGGAGCTGTTTTTT; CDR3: CASSIAGVSGELFF
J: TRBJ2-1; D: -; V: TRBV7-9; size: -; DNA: TGTGCCAGCAGCTCAGGATTGAATGAGCAGTTCTTC; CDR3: CASSSGLNEQFF
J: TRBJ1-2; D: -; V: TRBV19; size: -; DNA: TGTGCCAGTAGTATAGGGCTTGACACTCTGTTTAACTATGGCTACACCTTC; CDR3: CASSIGLDTLFNYGYTF
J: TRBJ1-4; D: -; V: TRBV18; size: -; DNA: TGTGCCAGCTCACCAGACAGTGCAACTAATGAAAAACTGTTTTTT; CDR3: CASSPDSATNEKLFF
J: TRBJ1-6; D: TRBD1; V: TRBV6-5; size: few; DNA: TGTGCCAGCAGCAGGGACAGGGTGGGGTCACCCCTCCACTTT; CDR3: CASSRDRVGSPLHF
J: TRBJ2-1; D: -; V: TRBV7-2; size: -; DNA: TGTGCCAGCAGCTCCCTTTTGGGGCGGGGTGATGAGCAGTTCTTC; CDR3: CASSSLLGRGDEQFF
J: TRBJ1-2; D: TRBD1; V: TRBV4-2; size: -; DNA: TGTGCCAGCAGCCAAGGGGGACAGGGGGCCGCAAGTGGCTACACCTTC; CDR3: CASSQGGQGAASGYTF
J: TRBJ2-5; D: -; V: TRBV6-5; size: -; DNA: TGTGCCGTCGGCGGGATGCAGACCCAGTACTTC; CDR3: CAVGGMQTQYF
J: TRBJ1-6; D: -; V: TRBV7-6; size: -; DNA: TGTGCCAGCAGCGATCTGGGTGGCAGGGGCTATAATTCACCCCTCCACTTT; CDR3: CASSDLGGRGYNSPLHF
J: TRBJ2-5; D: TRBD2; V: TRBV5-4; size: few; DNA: TGTGCCAGCAGCTTGTGGACTAGCAAAGAGACCCAGTACTTC; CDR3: CASSLWTSKETQYF
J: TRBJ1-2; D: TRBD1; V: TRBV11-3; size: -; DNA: TGTGCCAGCAGCTACGGACAGGGGTTTTATGGCTACACCTTC; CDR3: CASSYGQGFYGYTF
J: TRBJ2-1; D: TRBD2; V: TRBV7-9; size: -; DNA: TGTGCCAGCAGCTTAAGCGGGAGGGGCAATGAGCAGTTCTTC; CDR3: CASSLSGRGNEQFF
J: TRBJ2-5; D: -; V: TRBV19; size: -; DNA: TGTGCCAGTAGGACCGCTACAGGGCTCCAAGAGACCCAGTACTTC; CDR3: CASRTATGLQETQYF
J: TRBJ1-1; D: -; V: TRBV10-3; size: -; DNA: TGTGCCATCAGTGAGGACGGAGTGAACACTGAAGCTTTCTTT; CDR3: CAISEDGVNTEAFF
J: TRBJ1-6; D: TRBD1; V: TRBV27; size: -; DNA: TGTGCCAGCAGTCTAAGGGGGCGGGATTCACCCCTCCACTTT; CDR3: CASSLRGRDSPLHF
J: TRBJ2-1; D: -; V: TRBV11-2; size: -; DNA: TGTGCCAGCAGCTTAGAGTTTTCCAGCTCCTACAATGAGCAGTTCTTC; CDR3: CASSLEFSSSYNEQFF
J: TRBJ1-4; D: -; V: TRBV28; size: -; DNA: TGTGCCAGCAGTTTAGGATTACAGCGGGATGAAAAACTGTTTTTT; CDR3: CASSLGLQRDEKLFF
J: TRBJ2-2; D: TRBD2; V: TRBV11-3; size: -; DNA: TGTGCCAGCAGCTTAGGACTAGCGGGGTTCAACACCGGGGAGCTGTTTTTT; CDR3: CASSLGLAGFNTGELFF
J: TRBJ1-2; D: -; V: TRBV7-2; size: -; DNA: TGTGCCAGCAGCTTCGGCGGGCGCGGTGGCTACACCTTC; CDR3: CASSFGGRGGYTF
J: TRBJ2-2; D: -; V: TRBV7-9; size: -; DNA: TGTGCCAGCAGCTTAGCTGAGGGGGAGCTGTTTTTT; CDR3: CASSLAEGELFF
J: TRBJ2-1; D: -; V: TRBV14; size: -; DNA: TGTGCCAGCAGCCAATCAGGATTCGCCTACAATGAGCAGTTCTTC; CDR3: CASSQSGFAYNEQFF
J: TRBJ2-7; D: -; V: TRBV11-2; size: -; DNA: TGTGCCAGCAGCTTAGACGCCAGAACCCACGAGCAGTACTTC; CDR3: CASSLDARTHEQYF
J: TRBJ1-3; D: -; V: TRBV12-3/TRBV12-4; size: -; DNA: TGTGCCAGCAGCCCCATGGCCGACACCATATATTTT; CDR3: CASSPMADTIYF
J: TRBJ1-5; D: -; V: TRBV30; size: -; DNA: TGTGCGGGGGGGGAAGATAGCACTCAGCCCCAGCATTTT; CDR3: CAGGEDSTQPQHF
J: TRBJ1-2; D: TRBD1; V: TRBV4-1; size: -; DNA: TGCGCCAGCAGCGATCGGACAGGAGCTAACTATGGCTACACCTTC; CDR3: CASSDRTGANYGYTF
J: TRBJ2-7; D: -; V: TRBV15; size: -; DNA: TGTGCCACCAGCAGAGCGGGTGAGCAGTACTTC; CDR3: CATSRAGEQYF
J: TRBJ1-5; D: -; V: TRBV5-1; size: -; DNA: TGCGCCAGCAGCTTGTCGGAGGGTAATCAGCCCCAGCATTTT; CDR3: CASSLSEGNQPQHF
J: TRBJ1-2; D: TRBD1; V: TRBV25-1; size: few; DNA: TGTGCCAGCGCGACTTGGACAGGGATGGACTATGGCTACACCTTC; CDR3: CASATWTGMDYGYTF
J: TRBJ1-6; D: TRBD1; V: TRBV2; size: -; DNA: TGTGCCAGCAGTGAAGCGCTTGTAGCAGGGGGCTTCAATTCACCCCTCCACTTT; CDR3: CASSEALVAGGFNSPLHF
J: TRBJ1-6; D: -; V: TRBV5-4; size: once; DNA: TGTGCCAGCAGCCCCCGCGGGGTGGATTCACCCCTCCACTTT; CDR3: CASSPRGVDSPLHF